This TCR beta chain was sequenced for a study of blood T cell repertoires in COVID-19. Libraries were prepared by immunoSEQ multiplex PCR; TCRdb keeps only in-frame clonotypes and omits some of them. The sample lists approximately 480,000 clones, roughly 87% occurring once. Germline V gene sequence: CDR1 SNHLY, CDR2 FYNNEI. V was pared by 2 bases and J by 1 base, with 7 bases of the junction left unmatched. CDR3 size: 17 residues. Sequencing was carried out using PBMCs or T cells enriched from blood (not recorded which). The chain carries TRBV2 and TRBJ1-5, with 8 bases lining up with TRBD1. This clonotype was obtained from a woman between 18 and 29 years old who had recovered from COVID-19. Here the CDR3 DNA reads TGTGCCAGCAGTGAACGCCAGGGGGCGAGGAGCAATCAGCCCCAGCATTTT. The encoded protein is CASSERQGARSNQPQHF.